This entry lists 20 T cell receptor beta chains sequenced from one sample in a study of cytomegalovirus exposure and HLA in healthy donors (TCRdb year 2017). Library method: the immunoSEQ multiplex PCR assay. For the multiplex PCR, a mixture combining 60 forward primers for TCR Vbeta segments and 13 reverse primers for TCR Jbeta segments was used. TCRdb's version of the immuneACCESS table is confined to in-frame rearrangements and falls short of the full clone set. An unresolved V gene accounts for under half of the shortfall where checked; the remainder is of unknown origin. The sample table shows around 130,000 clones, and 65% to 90% are seen once. The ten largest clonotypes hold around 0.7% of the sample. Material for sequencing was PBMCs. These receptors all come from a man in his late teens or twenties in good health and CMV-seronegative.

This clone appeared once. The chain uses TRBV7-9 and TRBJ1-4; perhaps TRBD1 as D (5 bases). The CDR3 sequence is 14 residues long. Germline assignment: CDR1 SEHNR and CDR2 FQNEAQ (reference sequence). Deletions cut 0 bases from V and 4 bases from J, with 6 bases between. The CDR3 here is CASSLAGGNEKLFF. In DNA form, the CDR3 reads TGTGCCAGCAGCTTAGCGGGGGGTAATGAAAAACTGTTTTTT.

This chain links TRBV18 with TRBJ2-7; 8 nucleotides align to TRBD2. The CDR3 is 15 residues long. Per germline, CDR1 KGHSH and CDR2 LQKENI. The V gene end was trimmed by 2 bases and the J gene end by 0 bases; junction bases not matched to a gene: 3. The CDR3 bases are TGTGCCAGCTCACCAGAGCGGGGGCGCTCCTACGAGCAGTACTTC. It encodes CASSPERGRSYEQYF. The full variable domain, its missing parts supplied by reference TRBV18 and TRBJ2-7, is NAGVMQNPRHLVRRRGQEARLRCSPMKGHSHVYWYRQLPEEGLKFMVYLQKENIIDESGMPKERFSAEFPKEGPSILRIQQVVRGDSAAYFCASSPERGRSYEQYFGPGTRLTVT.

There are a few counts of this clone. This chain uses TRBV7-9 with TRBJ2-2; D gene unclear. Trimming stripped 5 bases from V and 1 base from J, with 8 bases between. Germline V gene data show CDR1 as SEHNR and CDR2 as FQNEAQ (reference sequence). This CDR3 region has 14 residues. For the CDR3, the DNA is TGTGCCAGCAGCCACCCGGGGAACACCGGGGAGCTGTTTTTT. This sequence encodes CASSHPGNTGELFF.

The chain couples TRBV5-6 to TRBJ1-1; unclear D gene. V lost 2 bases and J 1 base, leaving 9 bases between the germline ends. Germline V gene sequence: CDR1 SGHDT, CDR2 YYEEEE. The CDR3 loop spans 14 amino acids. CDR3 bases: TGTGCCAGCAGCTTATACACCAAGAACACTGAAGCTTTCTTT. This gives the protein CASSLYTKNTEAFF.

The rearrangement links TRBV5-1 to TRBJ2-7, with 11 bases fitting TRBD2. The CDR3 spans 14 residues. The V gene's germline CDR1 is SGHRS and CDR2 YFSETQ. V shed 5 bases and J 2 bases; nucleotides not matched to a gene: 3. The CDR3, as DNA: TGCGCCAGCAGACTAGCGGGAGCCACCTACGAGCAGTACTTC. Its translation: CASRLAGATYEQYF.

CDR3 protein: CASTTIETGDEIYGYTF. The CDR3 DNA reads TGTGCCAGTACCACTATCGAGACAGGCGATGAGATCTATGGCTACACCTTC. J is TRBJ1-2 and V is TRBV19; TRBD1 is a possible D gene (6 bases). The CDR3 is made up of 17 amino acids. Trimming stripped 7 bases from V and 4 bases from J, with 25 bases between. CDR1 LNHDA and CDR2 SQIVND come from the germline V gene (reference sequence).

This chain joins TRBV19 and TRBJ1-1; D is possibly TRBD1 (6 bases). CDR1 LNHDA and CDR2 SQIVND come from the germline V gene (reference sequence). The CDR3 extends over 15 amino acids. V lost 4 bases to trimming and J lost 1 base, with 13 bases between them. In DNA, the CDR3 is TGTGCCAGTAGTACCCTCGGGACACCGAACACTGAAGCTTTCTTT. Protein product: CASSTLGTPNTEAFF.

The V gene is TRBV2, the J gene TRBJ1-5; 8 bases match TRBD1. The germline V gene encodes CDR1 SNHLY and CDR2 FYNNEI. The CDR3 covers 14 residues. V lost 7 bases, J lost 6 bases, and 8 bases stayed unmatched. The CDR3 is CASNLQGARQPQHF. The CDR3 nucleotides are TGTGCCAGCAACTTGCAGGGGGCGCGTCAGCCCCAGCATTTT.

This chain links TRBV9 with TRBJ2-7; 7 bases match TRBD1. The CDR3 contains 13 residues. Germline V gives CDR1 SGDLS, CDR2 YYNGEE. The junction had 4 bases not matched to a gene; V was cut back by 2 bases and J by 5 bases. For the CDR3, the DNA is TGTGCCAGCAGCGTTGACAGGGCCCACGAGCAGTACTTC. It yields the protein CASSVDRAHEQYF.

This clone was seen just once. The chain recombines TRBV30 with TRBJ1-2; possible D gene TRBD1, 5 bases. The CDR3 runs 12 residues. Germline V lookup: CDR1 GTSNPN, CDR2 SVGIG (reference sequence). V was shortened by 1 base and J by 4 bases, with 7 bases between the two germline ends. In DNA, the CDR3 is TGTGCCTGGAGTGGGGGCAGCTATGGCTACACCTTC. The encoded protein is CAWSGGSYGYTF.

This chain links TRBV7-6 with TRBJ2-7; 11 nucleotides agree with TRBD1. With 1 base clipped from V and 1 base from J, the junction kept 0 bases outside the gene matches. The V gene's germline CDR1 is SGHVS and CDR2 FNYEAQ. There are 15 residues in the CDR3. CDR3 in DNA: TGTGCCAGCAGCTTAGGGGACAGGGGGTCCTACGAGCAGTACTTC. Its translation is CASSLGDRGSYEQYF.

This chain connects TRBV28 to TRBJ1-3; D unclear. CDR3 length: 16 residues. Deletions cut 6 bases from V and 2 bases from J, with 17 bases between. Germline CDR1 is MDHEN and CDR2 is SYDVKM. This chain's CDR3 is CASSLLGVAAGNTIYF. CDR3 DNA sequence: TGTGCCAGCAGCCTGCTTGGTGTGGCTGCTGGAAACACCATATATTTT.

The V call is TRBV15, the J call TRBJ1-2; D possibly corresponds to TRBD1 (5 bases). This CDR3 is 18 amino acids long. Germline CDR1 reads LNHNV; CDR2 reads YYDKDF (reference sequence). Trimming cost V 1 base and J 3 bases, with 21 bases left between them. In DNA form, the CDR3 reads TGTGCCACCAGCAGAGTGGTCATTGGCGGCAGGGCAGACTATGGCTACACCTTC. Translated: CATSRVVIGGRADYGYTF.

The chain is built from TRBV5-1 and TRBJ2-1; D is possibly TRBD2 (5 bases). CDR3 length: 14 residues. Germline assignment: CDR1 SGHRS and CDR2 YFSETQ. The V and J ends lost 4 bases and 7 bases respectively, with 15 bases between them. Here the CDR3 reads CASSASGGVNEQFF. CDR3 bases: TGCGCCAGCAGCGCCTCCGGAGGCGTGAATGAGCAGTTCTTC.

This sequence joins TRBV27 and TRBJ1-6, with 8 bases identical to TRBD1. V was clipped by 5 bases and J by 4 bases; unmatched bases: 4. The germline V gene encodes CDR1 MNHEY and CDR2 SMNVEV (reference sequence). CDR3 length equals 15 residues. CDR3 amino acids: CASSAQGEYNSPLHF. The CDR3 DNA sequence: TGTGCCAGCAGTGCACAGGGGGAGTATAATTCACCCCTCCACTTT.

V usage is TRBV19 and J usage is TRBJ1-4; D is undetermined. This CDR3 comprises 16 residues. Germline V gene lookup returns CDR1 LNHDA and CDR2 SQIVND (reference sequence). V was cut by 4 bases and J by 0 bases, with 12 bases left in between. The DNA for the CDR3 is TGTGCCAGTAGTAACCGGGGTAGAGCAACTAATGAAAAACTGTTTTTT. Translated: CASSNRGRATNEKLFF.

The chain recombines TRBV7-9 with TRBJ2-7; D is unresolved. V lost 2 bases and J 7 bases, leaving 9 bases between the germline ends. The CDR3 runs 12 residues. Per germline, CDR1 SEHNR and CDR2 FQNEAQ (reference sequence). This CDR3 reads CASSLLWQEQYF. The DNA for the CDR3 is TGTGCCAGCAGCTTATTGTGGCAGGAGCAGTACTTC.

Concerning this clone itself: The junction and the germline gene differ at one end; a read error may be behind it. The chain couples TRBV7-9 to TRBJ1-2; the D gene is possibly TRBD1 (6 bases). Germline CDR1 SEHNR, CDR2 FQNEAQ (reference sequence). The CDR3 runs 12 residues. Here the CDR3 reads CSSSPQGVSYTF. CDR3 nucleotide sequence: TGTTCCAGCAGCCCACAGGGAGTGAGCTACACCTTC.

This clone was observed a few times. CDR3 in amino acids: CASRSGGGVTYEQYF. In DNA form, the CDR3 reads TGCGCCAGCAGAAGTGGCGGGGGAGTAACCTACGAGCAGTACTTC. The J gene is TRBJ2-7, the V gene TRBV5-1; 7 nucleotides match TRBD2. This CDR3 spans 15 amino acids. Germline-derived CDR1 and CDR2 are SGHRS and YFSETQ. Trimming cost V 5 bases and J 2 bases; bases outside gene matches: 10.

This chain uses TRBV5-6 with TRBJ2-7, with 7 bases aligning to TRBD2. This CDR3 is built from 15 residues. Germline CDR1 and CDR2: SGHDT and YYEEEE. Trimming cost V 0 bases and J 6 bases; bases outside gene matches: 9. Written as DNA, the CDR3 is TGTGCCAGCAGCTTGGTAGGGACTATCCCAATCGAGCAGTACTTC. It codes for CASSLVGTIPIEQYF.